This T cell receptor (beta chain) was identified in a study of blood T cell repertoires in COVID-19. Study in general: The United States, Italy and Spain provided the acute and convalescent COVID-19 samples. T cells, B-cell-depleted T cells, or PBMCs supplied cDNA or gDNA.

Trimming left V 7 bases short and J 7 bases short, with 22 bases between. The CDR3 contains 14 residues. Germline V gene sequence: CDR1 SQVTM, CDR2 ANQGSEA. Per the authors' pipeline: It was from reference gene primer amplification that nucleated cell counts were estimated. The table came from immunoSEQ multiplex PCR; TCRdb's copy has only in-frame clones and leaves some out. D and trimming come from the DNA, and the V and J calls and clone size come from that table. The table records roughly 59,000 clones, about 81% of them present only once. The TCR comes from a man aged 80 or over with acute or convalescent COVID-19. The sequenced sample was peripheral blood. This rearrangement joins TRBV29-1 to TRBJ1-1; tentative D call: TRBD1 (5 bases). The CDR3 region has the DNA TGCAGCGCCAGGGAGGGGTCCTCGGGTGATGAAGCTTTCTTT. Amino acids: CSAREGSSGDEAFF.